The 21 T cell receptor beta chains below were found in one sample sequenced in a study of CD8 T cells in Susac syndrome. RNA, at about 0.5 to 1 ug, was reverse transcribed with random hexamers. Via MiXCR, TCRdb re-called the immunoSEQ multiplex PCR reads, giving one row per CDR3 protein. This sample has 70,000 to 100,000 distinct CDR3 sequences; 90% to 95% occur once, and the top ten carry roughly 0.3%. Sequenced sample: CD8+ T cells from PBMCs. The receptors stem from a human donor in good health.

The chain recombines TRBV6-2 or TRBV6-3 with TRBJ2-1; D remains ambiguous. The ends were cut back, 0 bases at V and 3 bases at J, with 12 bases in the middle. Per germline, CDR1 MNHEY and CDR2 SVGEGT. The CDR3 length is 16 residues. The CDR3: CASSYSPSSDYNEQFF. In DNA, the CDR3 is TGTGCCAGCAGTTACTCGCCTTCCTCAGACTACAATGAGCAGTTCTTC.

The CDR3 DNA reads TGCAGTGCCCGAGTGGGAACTGAAGCTTTCTTT. Its translation is CSARVGTEAFF. The chain carries TRBV20-1 and TRBJ1-1; no clear D. With 6 bases removed from V and 5 bases from J, the gap between germline ends came to 10 bases. The CDR3 is 11 residues long. Germline-derived CDR1 and CDR2 are DFQATT and SNEGSKA (reference sequence).

The J gene is TRBJ1-1, the V gene TRBV9; D is uncertain. V was trimmed by 0 bases and J by 3 bases, leaving 6 bases between them. This CDR3 is 13 amino acids long. CDR1 and CDR2 from the germline V gene are SGDLS and YYNGEE. As DNA, the CDR3 is TGTGCCAGCAGCGTAGCCGGCCACACTGAAGCTTTCTTT. The encoded protein is CASSVAGHTEAFF.

This chain links TRBV30 with TRBJ2-5; TRBD1 is a possible D gene (7 bases). The germline CDR1 and CDR2 sequences are GTSNPN and SVGIG (reference sequence). The CDR3 runs 13 residues. Trimming removed 5 bases at V and 1 base at J, with 11 bases between. The CDR3 loop reads CAWGGGLQETQYF. The DNA of the CDR3 is TGTGCCTGGGGAGGGGGCCTCCAAGAGACCCAGTACTTC. The full variable domain, its missing parts supplied by reference TRBV30 and TRBJ2-5, is SQTIHQWPATLVQPVGSPLSLECTVEGTSNPNLYWYRQAAGRGLQLLFYSVGIGQISSEVPQNLSASRPQDRQFILSSKKLLLSDSGFYLCAWGGGLQETQYFGPGTRLLVL.

The genes are TRBV19 and TRBJ2-1, with 13 bases identical to TRBD2. This CDR3 comprises 16 residues. The V and J ends lost 6 bases and 7 bases, in that order; junction bases with no gene match: 9. Germline V lookup: CDR1 LNHDA, CDR2 SQIVND (reference sequence). CDR3 in DNA: TGTGCCAGTAGCCCACTAGCGGGGGGGGTTTCTAATGAGCAGTTCTTC. Protein product: CASSPLAGGVSNEQFF.

This rearrangement joins TRBV20-1 to TRBJ2-1; D perhaps matches TRBD1 (5 bases). The CDR3 length is 10 residues. Per the germline V gene, CDR1 is DFQATT and CDR2 is SNEGSKA (reference sequence). Trimming removed 3 bases at V and 13 bases at J, with 10 bases between. For the CDR3, the DNA is TGCAGTGCTAGTAGGGGCCTTCAGTTCTTC. It translates to CSASRGLQFF.

V and J are TRBV9 and TRBJ1-1; unclear D gene. V was trimmed by 4 bases and J by 6 bases, leaving 7 bases between them. Per germline, CDR1 SGDLS and CDR2 YYNGEE. This CDR3 contains 11 residues. The DNA for the CDR3 is TGTGCCAGCAGCCCAATTCCTGAAGCTTTCTTT. Encoded protein: CASSPIPEAFF.

The chain carries TRBV29-1 and TRBJ1-2, with D perhaps TRBD1 (5 bases). The CDR3 runs 13 residues. V lost 7 bases to trimming and J lost 6 bases, with 18 bases between them. Looked up from germline, CDR1 is SQVTM and CDR2 is ANQGSEA. The chain's CDR3 is CSAITGDANGYTF. CDR3 coding DNA: TGCAGCGCGATAACGGGGGACGCGAATGGCTACACCTTC. Full variable domain (missing parts from reference TRBV29-1 and TRBJ1-2): SAVISQKPSRDICQRGTSLTIQCQVDSQVTMMFWYRQQPGQSLTLIATANQGSEATYESGFVIDKFPISRPNLTFSTLTVSNMSPEDSSIYLCSAITGDANGYTFGSGTRLTVV.

The V call is TRBV12-3 or TRBV12-4, the J call TRBJ2-6; TRBD1 agrees at 9 bases. The CDR3 consists of 18 residues. The V and J ends lost 6 bases and 0 bases, in that order; junction bases with no gene match: 9. CDR3 protein: CASRLGQGPSSGANVLTF. The CDR3 DNA is TGTGCCAGCAGATTGGGACAGGGACCCAGCTCTGGGGCCAACGTCCTGACTTTC.

This chain connects TRBV19 to TRBJ1-5; D call uncertain. Trimming took 7 bases from V and 0 from J, leaving 13 bases between them. The germline V gene encodes CDR1 LNHDA and CDR2 SQIVND (reference sequence). The length of the CDR3 is 15 residues. The CDR3 coding sequence is TGTGCCAGTAAGGAACAGACCTATAGCAATCAGCCCCAGCATTTT. Its translation: CASKEQTYSNQPQHF.

The gene calls are TRBV3-1 and TRBJ1-2, with TRBD1 as a possible D gene (5 bases). The CDR3 loop spans 14 amino acids. Germline values: CDR1 LGHDT, CDR2 YNNKEL (reference sequence). Trimming took 4 bases from V and 8 from J, leaving 17 bases between them. As DNA, the CDR3 is TGTGCCAGCAGCCTCTCGGCCAGGGCTCACGGCTACACCTTC. It yields the protein CASSLSARAHGYTF.

The rearrangement uses TRBV6-2 or TRBV6-3 and TRBJ2-3; TRBD1 or TRBD2 may be the D gene (5 bases each). In germline, CDR1 is MNHEY, CDR2 SVGEGT. CDR3 length equals 14 residues. Trimming stripped 4 bases from V and 0 bases from J, with 8 bases between. This chain's CDR3 is CASSLGRSTDTQYF. The CDR3 coding sequence is TGTGCCAGCAGTTTGGGACGGAGCACAGATACGCAGTATTTT.

This clonotype was picked up one time. The genes are TRBV6-1 and TRBJ1-5, with D perhaps TRBD1 (6 bases). This CDR3 is 13 amino acids long. V was trimmed by 7 bases and J by 2 bases, leaving 9 bases between them. Looked up from germline, CDR1 is MNHNS and CDR2 is SASEGT. The CDR3 loop is CASTNRGNQPQHF. The CDR3 nucleotides read TGTGCCAGCACTAACAGGGGCAATCAGCCCCAGCATTTT.

In this sample, this clonotype turned up once. J is TRBJ1-2 and V is TRBV29-1, with D perhaps matching TRBD1 (5 bases). Trimming removed 3 bases from V and 6 bases from J, with 8 bases in between. CDR1 and CDR2 (germline): SQVTM, ANQGSEA. The CDR3 is 11 amino acids. The CDR3 loop reads CSVETDDGYTF. The CDR3 DNA sequence: TGCAGCGTTGAGACAGACGATGGCTACACCTTC. Looking up the rest from reference TRBV29-1 and TRBJ1-2 gives the full variable domain: SAVISQKPSRDICQRGTSLTIQCQVDSQVTMMFWYRQQPGQSLTLIATANQGSEATYESGFVIDKFPISRPNLTFSTLTVSNMSPEDSSIYLCSVETDDGYTFGSGTRLTVV.

V is TRBV11-2 and J is TRBJ2-7; D may correspond to TRBD1 or TRBD2 (6 bases each). The CDR3 covers 14 residues. In germline, CDR1 is SGHAT, CDR2 FQNNGV. The germline V and J ends were trimmed by 3 bases and 3 bases, with 12 bases remaining between them. The CDR3 DNA reads TGTGCCAGCAGCTTTAGAGGGGGACTCTACGAGCAGTACTTC. Translated: CASSFRGGLYEQYF.

The rearrangement links TRBV3-1 to TRBJ2-6; D uncertain. Between the trimmed V and J ends, which lost 0 bases and 4 bases, there was a span of 10 bases. The germline CDR1 and CDR2 sequences are LGHDT and YNNKEL (reference sequence). The CDR3 has 16 amino acids. The CDR3 nucleotides read TGTGCCAGCAGCCAAGATTGGGCTAAGGGGGCCAACGTCCTGACTTTC. Translating gives CASSQDWAKGANVLTF. The full variable domain, in which reference TRBV3-1 and TRBJ2-6 provide the parts outside the CDR3, is DTAVSQTPKYLVTQMGNDKSIKCEQNLGHDTMYWYKQDSKKFLKIMFSYNNKELIINETVPNRFSPKSPDKAHLNLHINSLELGDSAVYFCASSQDWAKGANVLTFGAGSRLTVL.

The V call is TRBV15, the J call TRBJ2-7; possible D gene TRBD2, 5 bases. Germline CDR1 LNHNV, CDR2 YYDKDF (reference sequence). The CDR3 is 16 residues long. V lost 3 bases and J lost 1, with 16 bases in between. The DNA for the CDR3 is TGTGCCACCAGCAGCGCCCCCGCCCGGGGATCCTACGAGCAGTACTTC. Residues: CATSSAPARGSYEQYF.

CDR3 loop: CASSSGNRDGFNYGYTF. Written as DNA, the CDR3 is TGTGCCAGCAGCTCGGGAAACCGGGACGGCTTTAACTATGGCTACACCTTC. This chain joins TRBV7-9 and TRBJ1-2, with TRBD1 as a possible D gene (5 bases). With 4 bases removed from V and 1 base from J, the gap between germline ends came to 19 bases. Germline V CDR1 and CDR2: SEHNR, FQNEAQ (reference sequence). CDR3 size: 17 residues.

This chain uses TRBV19 with TRBJ2-2; TRBD1 agrees at 8 bases. The CDR3 is made up of 14 amino acids. Germline CDR1 reads LNHDA; CDR2 reads SQIVND (reference sequence). The V and J ends lost 3 bases and 5 bases, in that order; junction bases with no gene match: 2. This chain's CDR3 is CASSMDRETGELFF. The CDR3 coding sequence is TGTGCCAGTAGTATGGACAGGGAAACCGGGGAGCTGTTTTTT.

V gene TRBV29-1 combines with J gene TRBJ1-2; D is undetermined. Trimming took 4 bases from V and 5 from J, leaving 14 bases between them. Germline CDR1 and CDR2: SQVTM and ANQGSEA. This CDR3 comprises 13 residues. The CDR3 sequence is CSVGKEGGYGYTF. The CDR3 DNA reads as TGCAGCGTTGGAAAGGAGGGAGGGTATGGCTACACCTTC.

J is TRBJ1-5 and V is TRBV12-3 or TRBV12-4; 7 positions match TRBD1. This CDR3 has 15 amino acids. The V gene end was trimmed by 6 bases and the J gene end by 3 bases; junction bases not matched to a gene: 8. The CDR3 loop is CASSPEGQVNQPQHF. The CDR3 coding sequence is TGTGCCAGCAGCCCCGAAGGACAGGTCAATCAGCCCCAGCATTTT.